The rows below give T cell receptor beta chains drawn from one sample of a study of T-cell reconstitution after alpha-beta-depleted transplantation in children. TCRdb independently ran MiXCR on the PCR reads; one entry per CDR3 protein. The repertoire consists of some 440,000 distinct CDR3 sequences, with about a sixth occurring once and the leading ten covering roughly 27%. Material: PBMCs, mostly from graft donor cells, obtained 360 days after TCRalphabeta/CD19-depleted stem cell transplant. These receptors were taken from a boy younger than two who had a stem cell transplant for Wiskott-Aldrich syndrome, so the T cells may come from the graft donor. CDR3s include the opening cysteine and the closing phenylalanine or tryptophan. A D gene is named only where the DNA matches it firmly. Clone size appears in some rows only: once, few, many, or a class for an expanded clone.

>TRBV20-1|many|TRBJ2-6|-
TGCAGTGCTACTCACAGGTCTGGGGCCAACGTCCTGACTTTC
CSATHRSGANVLTF
>TRBV4-1|-|TRBJ2-7|TRBD1
TGCGCCAGCAGCCAAGATACCGGGACAGCTTCCTACGAGCAGTACTTC
CASSQDTGTASYEQYF
>TRBV18|many|TRBJ2-5|TRBD1
TGTGCCAGCTCACGACAGGACAGGGGGCGAGGAGAGACCCAGTACTTC
CASSRQDRGRGETQYF
>TRBV6-5|-|TRBJ2-7|TRBD1
TGTGCCAGCAGTTCAGGGGGTCCTGACTACGAGCAGTACTTC
CASSSGGPDYEQYF
>TRBV20-1|few|TRBJ2-5|TRBD2
TGCAGTGCTAGAGGGATAGCGGGGGATCGAGAGACCCAGTACTTC
CSARGIAGDRETQYF
>TRBV15|-|TRBJ2-7|-
TGTGCCACCAGCAGAGATCTATGGAACGAGCAGTACTTC
CATSRDLWNEQYF
>TRBV6-2/TRBV6-3|-|TRBJ1-5|TRBD1
TGTGCCAGCAAGGACAGGGTCAATAATCAGCCCCAGCATTTT
CASKDRVNNQPQHF
>TRBV12-3/TRBV12-4|-|TRBJ2-2|-
TGTGCCAGCAGTTTATATGCTTCGGGGGCCGGGGAGCTGTTTTTT
CASSLYASGAGELFF
>TRBV7-2|-|TRBJ2-7|TRBD1
TGTGCCAGCAGCTTAGCGAGGACAGGCTCCTACGAGCAGTACTTC
CASSLARTGSYEQYF
>TRBV5-5|-|TRBJ1-2|-
TGTGCCAGCAGCTTATGGGTGTATGGCTACACCTTC
CASSLWVYGYTF
>TRBV20-1|-|TRBJ2-3|TRBD2
TGCAGTGCTAGAGATTGGACTAGCGGGAATGCAGATACGCAGTATTTT
CSARDWTSGNADTQYF
>TRBV4-1|-|TRBJ2-1|-
TGCGCCAGCAGCCAAGTTTTGGGCGCAGCAGGCAATGAGCAGTTCTTC
CASSQVLGAAGNEQFF
>TRBV4-3|-|TRBJ2-1|TRBD2
TGCGCCAGCAGCCAAGACGTGGGGACTAGGAAAGGTATAAAGTTCTTC
CASSQDVGTRKGIKFF